This T cell receptor beta chain was obtained from a study of graft-versus-host responses after intestinal transplantation. About the study: Transplant recipients had multivisceral, liver-intestinal, or isolated intestinal grafts. The whole recipient group had anti-thymocyte globulin induction followed by tacrolimus and steroids for around 3 years.

Per the germline V gene, CDR1 is LNHDA and CDR2 is SQIVND (reference sequence). V was pared by 7 bases and J by 7 bases, with 14 bases between. The CDR3 has 14 residues. Sequencing used immunoSEQ multiplex PCR; TCRdb keeps in-frame clones, though not all of them. The sample holds some 110,000 clones, roughly 87% seen once. Findings of the study overall: GvH clonotypes were identified within recipient marrow, with a subset emerging first in ileum or blood. Peak circulating GvH clone levels were associated with early post-transplant HvG declines.

This clone was counted only a few times. Its antigen is not identified. J is TRBJ1-6 and V is TRBV19, with D perhaps matching TRBD1 (5 bases). This TCR derives from a human donor who received an intestinal transplant. Source: unstimulated CD4+ T cells sorted from spleen or lymph node cells, taken before intestinal transplant. CDR3 loop: CASKGRQGNSPLHF. CDR3 in DNA: TGTGCCAGTAAGGGGAGGCAGGGCAATTCACCCCTCCACTTT. The full variable domain, completed using reference TRBV19 and TRBJ1-6, is DGGITQSPKYLFRKEGQNVTLSCEQNLNHDAMYWYRQDPGQGLRLIYYSQIVNDFQKGDIAEGYSVSREKKESFPLTVTSAQKNPTAFYLCASKGRQGNSPLHFGNGTRLTVT.